Below are 4 T cell receptor beta chains sequenced from a single sample in a study of T-cell reconstitution after alpha-beta-depleted transplantation in children. As it was prepared, the TCRbeta library received unique molecular identifiers. In TCRdb, the PCR reads were re-called with MiXCR into one record per CDR3 protein. The data contain 500,000 to 600,000 distinct CDR3 sequences, around 20% of them singletons. The sequencing used PBMCs from the stem cell graft donor, collected from the stem cell graft. The receptors come from a human donor who donated a stem cell graft to a child with acute lymphoblastic leukemia.

The rearrangement uses TRBV12-3 or TRBV12-4 and TRBJ2-7; no reliable D call. This CDR3 has 13 residues. Trimming shortened V by 1 base and J by 2 bases, and 6 bases separated the two germline ends. The CDR3 loop reads CASSLDRPYEQYF. The CDR3 nucleotides are TGTGCCAGCAGTTTAGATAGGCCCTACGAGCAGTACTTC.

This chain links TRBV3-1 with TRBJ2-7, with no clear D. The CDR3 extends over 11 amino acids. In germline, CDR1 is LGHDT, CDR2 YNNKEL (reference sequence). V gave up 1 base and J gave up 8 bases, with 6 bases separating them. The CDR3 protein is CASSQGSQQYF. The CDR3 DNA follows: TGTGCCAGCAGCCAAGGGTCTCAGCAGTACTTC.

The rearrangement links TRBV29-1 to TRBJ1-2, with TRBD1 as a possible D gene (5 bases). The CDR3 has 14 amino acids. Germline V gene data show CDR1 as SQVTM and CDR2 as ANQGSEA. V lost 2 bases, J lost 1 base, and 11 bases lay in between. The CDR3 is CSVERPDINYGYTF. The CDR3 DNA is TGCAGCGTTGAACGCCCGGACATTAACTATGGCTACACCTTC.

This clonotype was seen a handful of times. The rearrangement links TRBV7-2 to TRBJ1-3; D is perhaps TRBD1 (6 bases). V was trimmed by 9 bases and J by 1 base, leaving 13 bases between them. Germline CDR1 and CDR2: SGHTA and FQGNSA. The CDR3 is made up of 14 amino acids. The CDR3 coding sequence is TGTGCCAGTAAACCGACAGGTTCTGGAAACACCATATATTTT. It yields the protein CASKPTGSGNTIYF.